The source of this T cell receptor (beta chain) is a study of T cell responses to AZD1222 COVID-19 vaccine. Only in-frame clones appear in the TCRdb table, and some are missing; sequencing was by immunoSEQ multiplex PCR. In the table there are 140,000 to 150,000 clones, under 95% of which are singletons. Germline assignment: CDR1 SGDLS and CDR2 YYNGEE. The length of the CDR3 is 14 residues. Trimming removed 3 bases at V and 7 bases at J, with 13 bases between. Only a few counts were recorded for this clone. Its target is not known. Study results and limitations: There were mostly white British donors and more females than males, and clonal diversity was possibly underestimated.

Source: peripheral blood, taken on day 0 of AZD1222 vaccination. J is TRBJ1-4 and V is TRBV9, with a tentative D call TRBD1 (6 bases). The clonotype originates from an adult in good health. The CDR3 DNA reads as TGTGCCAGCAGCGCCTTGGACAGTCTTGAAAAACTGTTTTTT. Its translation: CASSALDSLEKLFF.